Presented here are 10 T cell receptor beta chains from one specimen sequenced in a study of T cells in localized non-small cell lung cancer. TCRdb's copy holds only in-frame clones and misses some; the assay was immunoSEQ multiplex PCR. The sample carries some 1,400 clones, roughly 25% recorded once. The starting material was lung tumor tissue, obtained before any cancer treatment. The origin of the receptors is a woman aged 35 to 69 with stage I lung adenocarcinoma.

This chain's CDR3 is CASSKLAGGLETQYF. DNA for the CDR3: TGTGCCAGCAGCAAACTAGCGGGGGGGCTGGAGACCCAGTACTTC. The chain joins TRBV6-8 to TRBJ2-5; 13 positions match TRBD2. Germline lookup yields CDR1 MNHGY and CDR2 SAAAGT. CDR3 length: 15 residues. The V and J ends lost 6 bases and 5 bases, in that order; junction bases with no gene match: 6.

CDR3 protein: CASSLVTSTNEKLFF. DNA of the CDR3: TGTGCCAGCTCACTGGTCACATCAACTAATGAAAAACTGTTTTTT. The V gene is TRBV18, the J gene TRBJ1-4; D is unclear. V dropped 4 bases and J dropped 0 bases, with 9 bases sitting between them. This CDR3 region has 15 residues. Germline V CDR1 and CDR2: KGHSH, LQKENI.

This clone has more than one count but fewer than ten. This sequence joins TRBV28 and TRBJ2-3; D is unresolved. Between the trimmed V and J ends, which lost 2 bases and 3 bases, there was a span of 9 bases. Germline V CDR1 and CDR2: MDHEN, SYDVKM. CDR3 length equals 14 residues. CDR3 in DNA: TGTGCCAGCAGTTTAAGCCCCCGGACAGATACGCAGTATTTT. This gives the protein CASSLSPRTDTQYF.

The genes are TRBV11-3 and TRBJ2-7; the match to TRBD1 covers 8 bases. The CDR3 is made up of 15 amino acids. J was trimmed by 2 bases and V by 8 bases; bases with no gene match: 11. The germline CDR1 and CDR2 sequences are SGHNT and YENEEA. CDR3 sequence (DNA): TGTGCCAGCTCAACTCGACAGGGGAGCCCCTACGAGCAGTACTTC. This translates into CASSTRQGSPYEQYF. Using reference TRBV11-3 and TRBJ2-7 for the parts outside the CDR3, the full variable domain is EAGVVQSPRYKIIEKKQPVAFWCNPISGHNTLYWYLQNLGQGPELLIRYENEEAVDDSQLPKDRFSAERLKGVDSTLKIQPAELGDSAVYLCASSTRQGSPYEQYFGPGTRLTVT.

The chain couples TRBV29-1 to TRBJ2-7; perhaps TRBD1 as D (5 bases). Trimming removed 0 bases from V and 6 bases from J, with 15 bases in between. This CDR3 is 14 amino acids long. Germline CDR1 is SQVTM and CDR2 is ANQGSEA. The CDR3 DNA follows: TGCAGCGTTGAAGATCAGCTAGGGGCCGGCGAGCAGTACTTC. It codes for CSVEDQLGAGEQYF.

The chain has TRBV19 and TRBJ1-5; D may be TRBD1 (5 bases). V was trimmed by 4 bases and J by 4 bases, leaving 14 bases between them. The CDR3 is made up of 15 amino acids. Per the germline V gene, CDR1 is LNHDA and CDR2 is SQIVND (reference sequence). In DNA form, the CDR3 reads TGTGCCAGTAGTACTCGTAGCGACAGTAATCAGCCCCAGCATTTT. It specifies CASSTRSDSNQPQHF.

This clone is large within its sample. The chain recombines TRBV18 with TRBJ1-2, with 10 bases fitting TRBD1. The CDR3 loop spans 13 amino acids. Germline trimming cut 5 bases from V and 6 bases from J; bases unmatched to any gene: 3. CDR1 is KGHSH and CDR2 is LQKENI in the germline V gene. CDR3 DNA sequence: TGTGCCAGCTCAAGGGACAGGGGCAATGGCTACACCTTC. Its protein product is CASSRDRGNGYTF. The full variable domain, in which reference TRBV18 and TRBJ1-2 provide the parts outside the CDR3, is NAGVMQNPRHLVRRRGQEARLRCSPMKGHSHVYWYRQLPEEGLKFMVYLQKENIIDESGMPKERFSAEFPKEGPSILRIQQVVRGDSAAYFCASSRDRGNGYTFGSGTRLTVV.

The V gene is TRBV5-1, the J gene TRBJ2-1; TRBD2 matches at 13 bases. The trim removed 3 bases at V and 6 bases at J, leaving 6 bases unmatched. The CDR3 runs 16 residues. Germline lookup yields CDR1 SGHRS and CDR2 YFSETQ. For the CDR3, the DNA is TGCGCCAGCAGCTCTCGACTAGCGGGAGGTTTCAATGAGCAGTTCTTC. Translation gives CASSSRLAGGFNEQFF.

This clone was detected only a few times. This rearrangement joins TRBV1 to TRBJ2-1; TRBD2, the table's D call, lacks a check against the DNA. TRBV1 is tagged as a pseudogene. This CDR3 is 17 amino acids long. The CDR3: CASSQERGVSSYNEQFF. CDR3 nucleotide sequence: TGCGCCAGCAGCCAAGAGCGGGGGGTAAGCTCCTACAATGAGCAGTTCTTC.

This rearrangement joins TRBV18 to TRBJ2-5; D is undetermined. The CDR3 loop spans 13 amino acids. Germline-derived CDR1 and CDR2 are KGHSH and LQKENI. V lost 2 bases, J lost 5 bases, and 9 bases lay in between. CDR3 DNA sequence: TGTGCCAGCTCACCAAGGGCCCGGGAGACCCAGTACTTC. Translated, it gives CASSPRARETQYF.